This passage covers 15 T cell receptor beta chains from one sample sequenced in a study of cytomegalovirus exposure and HLA in healthy donors. PCR used 60 Vbeta primers and 13 Jbeta primers. Only in-frame clones appear in the TCRdb table, and some are missing; sequencing was by immunoSEQ multiplex PCR. This listing includes about 190,000 clones. The sample consisted of PBMCs. The origin of the receptors is a woman in her thirties in good health and CMV-seropositive.

The rearrangement joins TRBV6-1 to TRBJ2-7, with 9 bases aligning to TRBD2. CDR1 is MNHNS, CDR2 SASEGT, per germline. There are 14 residues in the CDR3. The V gene end was trimmed by 4 bases and the J gene end by 3 bases; junction bases not matched to a gene: 4. The CDR3 protein is CASSALAGFYEQYF. CDR3 DNA sequence: TGTGCCAGCAGTGCTCTAGCGGGGTTCTACGAGCAGTACTTC.

The chain links TRBV19 to TRBJ2-3; TRBD2 aligns across 11 bases. V trimming: 0 bases; J trimming: 5 bases; junction bases outside the gene matches: 10. Germline assignment: CDR1 LNHDA and CDR2 SQIVND (reference sequence). This CDR3 has 18 amino acids. CDR3: CASSIDFVAGGPGDTQYF. The CDR3 DNA sequence: TGTGCCAGTAGTATAGATTTTGTAGCGGGAGGGCCGGGAGATACGCAGTATTTT. The full variable domain, rest sourced from reference TRBV19 and TRBJ2-3, is DGGITQSPKYLFRKEGQNVTLSCEQNLNHDAMYWYRQDPGQGLRLIYYSQIVNDFQKGDIAEGYSVSREKKESFPLTVTSAQKNPTAFYLCASSIDFVAGGPGDTQYFGPGTRLTVL.

The chain joins TRBV28 to TRBJ1-6, with 7 bases that match TRBD1. Germline V gives CDR1 MDHEN, CDR2 SYDVKM. V lost 4 bases, J lost 4 bases, and 13 bases stayed unmatched. The CDR3 contains 18 residues. CDR3 protein: CASSSNLSRGQYNSPLHF. The CDR3 DNA is TGTGCCAGCAGTTCAAACCTTAGTCGGGGACAGTATAATTCACCCCTCCACTTT.

The CDR3 here is CASSFRPRGVNEQFF. In DNA form, the CDR3 reads TGTGCCAGCAGTTTCCGGCCCCGGGGGGTGAATGAGCAGTTCTTC. The V and J genes are TRBV6-5 and TRBJ2-1; 7 bases align to TRBD2. Trimming took 4 bases from V and 7 from J; bases not matched to a gene: 10. The germline CDR1 and CDR2 sequences are MNHEY and SVGAGI. The CDR3 is made up of 15 amino acids.

The V call is TRBV28, the J call TRBJ1-2; perhaps TRBD1 as D (6 bases). CDR1 MDHEN and CDR2 SYDVKM come from the germline V gene. CDR3 length: 15 amino acids. Deletions cut 1 base from V and 0 bases from J, with 9 bases between. The CDR3 is CASSLSGGPNYGYTF. The CDR3 coding sequence is TGTGCCAGCAGTTTATCGGGGGGCCCTAACTATGGCTACACCTTC.

V usage is TRBV25-1 and J usage is TRBJ1-2, with a weak D call TRBD1 (6 bases). This CDR3 is 14 amino acids long. The V end was cut by 1 base, the J end by 5 bases, with 11 bases between. The germline CDR1 and CDR2 sequences are MGHDK and SYGVNS. The CDR3 nucleotides read TGTGCCAGCAGTGAATCCGGGGGGCTTTATGGCTACACCTTC. It codes for CASSESGGLYGYTF.

V gene TRBV2 combines with J gene TRBJ2-7, with D perhaps matching TRBD2 (6 bases). Germline V lookup: CDR1 SNHLY, CDR2 FYNNEI. The V gene lost 4 bases and the J gene lost 2 bases, with 12 bases spanning the gap. The CDR3 has 14 residues. CDR3 DNA sequence: TGTGCCAGCAGTGTCCTAGCGCGAACCTACGAGCAGTACTTC. This encodes CASSVLARTYEQYF.

The V call is TRBV28, the J call TRBJ1-2; D might be TRBD1 (5 bases). Germline V CDR1 and CDR2: MDHEN, SYDVKM. Trimming cost V 5 bases and J 4 bases, with 17 bases left between them. The CDR3 runs 15 residues. The CDR3 bases are TGTGCCAGCAGTCCCGGACCCCTCAGGGCCTATGGCTACACCTTC. As protein: CASSPGPLRAYGYTF.

This chain connects TRBV29-1 to TRBJ1-1; D is possibly TRBD1 (6 bases). Trimming removed 5 bases at V and 0 bases at J, with 10 bases between. CDR1 and CDR2 (germline): SQVTM, ANQGSEA. CDR3 length: 13 amino acids. CDR3: CSVHQGMNTEAFF. DNA of the CDR3: TGCAGCGTTCACCAGGGGATGAACACTGAAGCTTTCTTT.

The rearrangement joins TRBV7-2 to TRBJ1-2, with D unclear. This CDR3 is 13 amino acids long. The germline CDR1 and CDR2 sequences are SGHTA and FQGNSA. V dropped 2 bases and J dropped 4 bases, with 8 bases sitting between them. The CDR3 spells CASSLFTVYGYTF. The CDR3 bases are TGTGCCAGCAGCTTATTTACAGTCTATGGCTACACCTTC. The complete variable domain, with remaining parts taken from reference TRBV7-2 and TRBJ1-2, reads GAGVSQSPSNKVTEKGKDVELRCDPISGHTALYWYRQSLGQGLEFLIYFQGNSAPDKSGLPSDRFSAERTGGSVSTLTIQRTQQEDSAVYLCASSLFTVYGYTFGSGTRLTVV.

This sequence joins TRBV2 and TRBJ1-5; D possibly corresponds to TRBD1 (5 bases). V lost 6 bases and J 4 bases, leaving 13 bases between the germline ends. Germline CDR1 SNHLY, CDR2 FYNNEI. The CDR3 is 14 residues long. This CDR3 is CASSAGRRNQPQHF. The DNA of the CDR3 is TGTGCCAGCAGCGCGGGACGTCGAAATCAGCCCCAGCATTTT.

This chain uses TRBV5-5 with TRBJ1-1; the D is unclear. Trimming left V 1 base short and J 1 base short, with 20 bases between. CDR3 size: 18 residues. Germline CDR1 reads SGHKS; CDR2 reads YYEKEE (reference sequence). The CDR3 DNA reads TGTGCCAGCAGCTTGAGGTTTGGTCGACTGGTGGGGAACACTGAAGCTTTCTTT. Protein product: CASSLRFGRLVGNTEAFF.

The chain couples TRBV28 to TRBJ2-7, with a possible D match to TRBD2 (6 bases). The CDR3 is 15 residues long. Germline-derived CDR1 and CDR2 are MDHEN and SYDVKM. Trimming pared 6 bases from V and 0 bases from J, leaving 15 bases between. The CDR3 loop reads CASRGPPGSSYEQYF. CDR3 DNA: TGTGCCAGCAGAGGCCCTCCCGGGAGCTCCTACGAGCAGTACTTC.

V gene TRBV30 combines with J gene TRBJ1-2; 7 bases are shared with TRBD1. CDR1 is GTSNPN and CDR2 is SVGIG in the germline V gene (reference sequence). The CDR3 runs to 13 residues. J lost 2 bases, V lost 1 base, and 1 base had no gene match. CDR3 coding DNA: TGTGCCTGGAGTGCGGGACAGAACTATGGCTACACCTTC. Its protein product is CAWSAGQNYGYTF.

The rearrangement uses TRBV9 and TRBJ2-1; 9 positions match TRBD1. Germline trimming cut 5 bases from V and 7 bases from J; bases unmatched to any gene: 10. This CDR3 region has 15 residues. Per germline, CDR1 SGDLS and CDR2 YYNGEE. DNA for the CDR3: TGTGCCAGCAGTGACGGGACAGGGAGGGTAAATGAGCAGTTCTTC. This sequence encodes CASSDGTGRVNEQFF.